The clone carrying this T cell receptor (beta chain) has a single count. Its antigen remains unknown. The sample comes from a study of shared clonotypes between healthy human individuals. In the study's own analysis: Filtering differed, since immunoSEQ gave only junction sequences and no quality scores. Profiled with immunoSEQ multiplex PCR; TCRdb holds only in-frame clones, not every one. D and trimming were read from the DNA, whereas the V and J calls and clone size are those reported in that table. The sample holds more than 2,000,000 clones; over 85% are singletons and the top ten take 0.14%. Study results and caveats: Sequencing of the sorted subsets was shown by rarefaction to be incomplete despite large depth.

The receptor comes from a man aged 18-30 years in good health. The sequencing input was naive CD4+ T cells sorted from blood. Specified subset: CD45RA+ positively selected.

DNA of the CDR3: TGTGCCAGCAGCTTCTACCGGGACCGGCATGAAGCTTTCTTT. Its translation is CASSFYRDRHEAFF. The chain recombines TRBV7-9 with TRBJ1-1; TRBD1 is a possible D gene (5 bases). The CDR3 sequence is 14 residues long. With 3 bases removed from V and 7 bases from J, the gap between germline ends came to 15 bases. Germline CDR1 SEHNR, CDR2 FQNEAQ (reference sequence).